This T cell receptor beta chain was captured by sequencing in a study of T-cell memory formation after mild COVID-19. This CDR3 is 16 amino acids long. Per germline, CDR1 KGHDR and CDR2 SFDVKD. Germline trimming cut 1 base from V and 5 bases from J; bases unmatched to any gene: 7. From the 5' RACE reads, TCRdb called clonotypes with MiXCR, one entry per CDR3 protein. The data hold fewer than 700,000 distinct CDR3 sequences, with less than 25% observed a single time. The rearrangement links TRBV24-1 to TRBJ2-3, with 8 positions matching TRBD1. The receptor's source is an adult woman who had mild COVID-19 (a few samples of this study predate the infection). Cell type and time point are not known. Material for sequencing was PBMCs or a T cell subset sorted from them (not recorded which). CDR3 amino acids: CATSDFSGQDLDTQYF. The CDR3 nucleotides read TGTGCCACCAGTGATTTTTCGGGACAGGATTTAGATACGCAGTATTTT.